This T cell receptor beta chain is from a study of blood T cell repertoires in COVID-19 (dated by TCRdb to 2020 to 2022). As for the study more broadly: The collaborator samples originated in the United States, Italy and Spain and spanned the acute and convalescent phases of COVID-19. Where available, HLA class I and class II types were obtained from metadata supplied by the sample provider rather than from assay-based typing. Nearly every sample came with metadata listing a de-identified subject ID, COVID-19 status, age in years and sex. Subjects who had been exposed to COVID-19, were actively infected with it, or had recovered from it provided the deeply sampled blood TCRbeta repertoires that made up the dataset. The repertoires were made available in a free public database intended to serve as a resource for research on the immune response to SARS-CoV-2. The prospective study material was composed of cDNA or gDNA derived from T cells, B-cell-depleted T cells, or PBMCs. Samples came from the ongoing ImmuneRACE study (first 160 participants) plus 1,254 subjects from 6 global collaborators.

The CDR3 holds 15 amino acids from the cysteine to the phenylalanine. The retained sequence is limited to the CDR3, 45 bases, with the frame set at the first base. From a lookup of the germline V gene, CDR1 and CDR2 are SNHLY and FYNNEI. Ends trimmed: V by 5 bases, J by 0 bases; bases unmatched to a gene: 3. TCRbeta CDR3 regions were amplified from genomic DNA using the immunoSEQ Assay, a bias-controlled multiplex PCR. The study's own analysis went as follows. The number of nucleated cells in each sample was estimated from the amplification of reference gene primers within the assay. Sequence reads were collapsed and filtered to measure the absolute abundance of every unique TCRbeta CDR3 rearrangement. For each sample, productive Simpson clonality was calculated as the square root of Simpson's diversity index across productive rearrangements. The immuneACCESS repertoire file appears here via TCRdb, limited to in-frame rearrangements. These files lack a portion of the clones; in checked studies, under half of the deficit traces to unresolved V genes, and the cause of the others is not known. V, J and clone size derive from that table, while D and trimming were established from the DNA sequence. The sample includes 95,000 to 100,000 clones, with roughly nine tenths observed a single time. 17% of the sample is held by the ten biggest clonotypes.

About this clone itself: The clone's antigen remains unknown. There are no base qualities to consult, and no much larger clone falls within one base.

On the study overall, not on this receptor specifically: How much clinical and demographic metadata was included differed by source and by participant, and the metadata was provided uncurated.

Collaborating institutions collected whole blood in K2EDTA tubes following their own protocols. For TCRbeta analysis, collaborators shipped samples as frozen whole blood, isolated PBMCs, or DNA extracted from either of those sample types. This TCR derives from a man aged 45 to 65 with acute or convalescent COVID-19. The chain uses TRBV2 and TRBJ2-2, with TRBD1 matching 7 junction bases. The sequenced sample consisted of peripheral blood. The CDR3 reads CASSLDRANTGELFF. The nucleotides read TGTGCCAGCAGTCTTGACAGGGCGAACACCGGGGAGCTGTTTTTT. Where the CDR3 stops, the reference TRBV2 and TRBJ2-2 genes take over; the full variable domain is EPEVTQTPSHQVTQMGQEVILRCVPISNHLYFYWYRQILGQKVEFLVSFYNNEISEKSEIFDDQFSVERPDGSNFTLKIRSTKLEDSAMYFCASSLDRANTGELFFGEGSRLTVL.